A single sample is the source of the 7 T cell receptor beta chains below, sequenced in a study of blood T cell repertoires in COVID-19. Profiling relied on immunoSEQ multiplex PCR, and the TCRdb table lists in-frame clones only, not all of them. The sample holds approximately 350,000 clones, about 90% seen once. Sequenced material: peripheral blood. The receptor source for this set is a woman aged 25 to 39 with COVID-19, enrolled during active disease.

This chain joins TRBV4-3 and TRBJ1-2; D is unclear. Germline loops: CDR1 LGHNA, CDR2 YSLEER. V lost 4 bases to trimming and J lost 2 bases, with 17 bases between them. This CDR3 is built from 16 residues. The CDR3 nucleotides read TGCGCCAGCAGCCCTCGGATGAGAGGCGGGAACTATGGCTACACCTTC. This codes for CASSPRMRGGNYGYTF.

This clone was seen just once. This chain uses TRBV2 with TRBJ2-1; D may be TRBD2 (5 bases). The V and J ends lost 6 bases and 6 bases respectively, with 18 bases between them. The CDR3 has 15 amino acids. CDR1 SNHLY and CDR2 FYNNEI come from the germline V gene. CDR3 nucleotide sequence: TGTGCCAGCAGCGTCTTACTAGGCAAGGTCAATGAGCAGTTCTTC. It specifies CASSVLLGKVNEQFF.

This rearrangement joins TRBV5-6 to TRBJ1-2; D is unclear. The CDR3 has 15 amino acids. In germline, CDR1 is SGHDT, CDR2 YYEEEE. Trimming removed 0 bases from V and 4 bases from J, with 13 bases in between. This chain's CDR3 is CASSLGGSIAYGYTF. The CDR3, as DNA: TGTGCCAGCAGCTTGGGCGGCAGCATTGCCTATGGCTACACCTTC. The full variable domain, its missing parts supplied by reference TRBV5-6 and TRBJ1-2, is DAGVTQSPTHLIKTRGQQVTLRCSPKSGHDTVSWYQQALGQGPQFIFQYYEEEERQRGNFPDRFSGHQFPNYSSELNVNALLLGDSALYLCASSLGGSIAYGYTFGSGTRLTVV.

The chain recombines TRBV2 with TRBJ2-7, with TRBD2 matching 10 bases. The CDR3 is made up of 15 amino acids. V trimming: 11 bases; J trimming: 6 bases; junction bases outside the gene matches: 16. CDR1 and CDR2 from the germline V gene are SNHLY and FYNNEI. CDR3 protein: CAGHTDLAGVGEQYV. In nucleotides, the CDR3 is TGTGCCGGCCACACAGACCTAGCGGGAGTGGGCGAGCAGTACGTC.

The genes are TRBV6-5 and TRBJ1-4; D perhaps matches TRBD1 (6 bases). Germline V CDR1 and CDR2: MNHEY, SVGAGI. V was pared by 5 bases and J by 4 bases, with 8 bases between. The CDR3 consists of 13 residues. The DNA of the CDR3 is TGTGCCAGCAGTCGGACAGTTAATGAAAAACTGTTTTTT. This encodes CASSRTVNEKLFF.

This clone was recorded only once. V gene TRBV4-3 combines with J gene TRBJ2-1; 14 bases map to TRBD2. The CDR3 contains 18 residues. From germline, CDR1 is LGHNA and CDR2 YSLEER. V shed 1 base, J shed 5 bases, and the junction held 7 bases outside the gene matches. DNA for the CDR3: TGCGCCAGCAGCCAAGGACTAGCGGGAGGGACAACAGACAATGAGCAGTTCTTC. Protein: CASSQGLAGGTTDNEQFF.

The chain is built from TRBV5-4 and TRBJ1-1, with 7 bases matching TRBD1. J lost 1 base, V lost 0 bases, and 3 bases had no gene match. The V gene's germline CDR1 is SGHNT and CDR2 YYREEE (reference sequence). CDR3 size: 15 residues. CDR3 loop: CASSLVDRPNTEAFF. The CDR3 DNA reads TGTGCCAGCAGCTTGGTGGACAGGCCGAACACTGAAGCTTTCTTT.